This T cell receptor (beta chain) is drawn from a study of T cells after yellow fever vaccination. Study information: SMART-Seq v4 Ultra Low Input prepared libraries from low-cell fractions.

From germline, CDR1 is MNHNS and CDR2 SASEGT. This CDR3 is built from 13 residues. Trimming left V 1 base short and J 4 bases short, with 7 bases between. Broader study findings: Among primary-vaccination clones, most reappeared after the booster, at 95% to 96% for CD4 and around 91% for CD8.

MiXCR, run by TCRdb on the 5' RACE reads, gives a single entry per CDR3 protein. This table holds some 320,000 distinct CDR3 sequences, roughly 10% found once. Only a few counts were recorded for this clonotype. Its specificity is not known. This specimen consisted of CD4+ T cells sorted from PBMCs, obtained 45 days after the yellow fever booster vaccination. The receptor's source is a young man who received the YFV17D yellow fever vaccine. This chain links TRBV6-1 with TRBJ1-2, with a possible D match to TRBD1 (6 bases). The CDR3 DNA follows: TGTGCCAGCAGTGAAGGGGGGGCCTATGGCTACACCTTC. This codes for CASSEGGAYGYTF.